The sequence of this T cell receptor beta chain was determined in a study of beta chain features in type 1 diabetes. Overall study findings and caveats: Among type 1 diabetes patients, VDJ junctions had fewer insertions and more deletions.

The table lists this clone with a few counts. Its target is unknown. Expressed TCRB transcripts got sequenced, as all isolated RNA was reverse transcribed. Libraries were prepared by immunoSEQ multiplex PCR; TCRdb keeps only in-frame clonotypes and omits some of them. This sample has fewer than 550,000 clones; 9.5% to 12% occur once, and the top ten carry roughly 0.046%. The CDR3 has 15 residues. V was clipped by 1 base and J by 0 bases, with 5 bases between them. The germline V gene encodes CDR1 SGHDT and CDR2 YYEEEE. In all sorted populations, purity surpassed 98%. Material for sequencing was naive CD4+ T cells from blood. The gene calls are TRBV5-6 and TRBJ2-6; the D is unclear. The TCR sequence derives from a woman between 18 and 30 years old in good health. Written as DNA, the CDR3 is TGTGCCAGCAGCTTGCGGTCCTCTGGGGCCAACGTCCTGACTTTC. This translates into CASSLRSSGANVLTF.